This is a list of T cell receptor beta chains from one sample in a study of T cells in Graves' hyperthyroidism and ophthalmopathy. MiXCR, run by TCRdb on the multiplex PCR reads, gives a single entry per CDR3 protein. This sample has around 200,000 distinct CDR3 sequences, with 17% found just once. The source material was blood. Receptors originate from a woman aged 50 to 60 with Graves' hyperthyroidism. CDR3s include the opening cysteine and the closing phenylalanine or tryptophan. D genes are given only for firm matches. Not every row has a clone size; where given, it reads once, few, many or a size class.

j_gene: TRBJ1-5
d_gene: TRBD1
v_gene: TRBV19
abundance: many
CDR3aa: CASSIGKQGQPQHF
CDR3nt: TGTGCCAGTAGTATAGGTAAACAGGGGCAGCCCCAGCATTTT

j_gene: TRBJ1-4
d_gene: NA
v_gene: TRBV11-2
abundance: few
CDR3aa: CASSEMTINEKLFF
CDR3nt: TGTGCCAGCAGCGAGATGACAATTAATGAAAAACTGTTTTTT

j_gene: TRBJ2-7
d_gene: NA
v_gene: TRBV3-1
abundance: NA
CDR3aa: CASSHDGRSQQYF
CDR3nt: TGTGCCAGCAGCCATGACGGAAGGAGCCAGCAGTACTTC

j_gene: TRBJ1-5
d_gene: NA
v_gene: TRBV4-1
abundance: NA
CDR3aa: CASSQELAGVQPQHF
CDR3nt: TGCGCCAGCAGCCAAGAACTAGCAGGGGTCCAGCCCCAGCATTTT

j_gene: TRBJ2-4
d_gene: NA
v_gene: TRBV15
abundance: many
CDR3aa: CATSKLGDIQYF
CDR3nt: TGTGCCACCAGCAAACTAGGGGACATTCAGTACTTC

j_gene: TRBJ1-2
d_gene: NA
v_gene: TRBV7-8
abundance: many
CDR3aa: CASTPRSRAYGYTF
CDR3nt: TGTGCCAGCACCCCAAGGTCACGGGCCTATGGCTACACCTTC

j_gene: TRBJ2-7
d_gene: NA
v_gene: TRBV28
abundance: many
CDR3aa: CASSLIGSYEQYF
CDR3nt: TGTGCCAGCAGTTTGATAGGGTCCTACGAGCAGTACTTC

j_gene: TRBJ1-5
d_gene: TRBD1
v_gene: TRBV6-1
abundance: many
CDR3aa: CASSRTTGVVGQPQHF
CDR3nt: TGTGCCAGCAGTCGCACTACAGGGGTAGTCGGTCAGCCCCAGCATTTT

j_gene: TRBJ2-7
d_gene: TRBD2
v_gene: TRBV12-3/TRBV12-4
abundance: many
CDR3aa: CASSPGGSRSYEQYF
CDR3nt: TGTGCCAGCAGTCCCGGGGGGAGTCGCTCCTACGAGCAGTACTTC

j_gene: TRBJ1-1
d_gene: NA
v_gene: TRBV4-1
abundance: NA
CDR3aa: CASSLQSRVTEAFF
CDR3nt: TGCGCCAGCAGCCTTCAGTCCCGGGTAACTGAAGCTTTCTTT

j_gene: TRBJ2-7
d_gene: TRBD2
v_gene: TRBV11-2
abundance: NA
CDR3aa: CASSPRTSGSDEQYF
CDR3nt: TGTGCCAGCAGCCCCCGGACTAGCGGGAGCGACGAGCAGTACTTC